This T cell receptor (beta chain) was sequenced during a study of T-cell memory formation after mild COVID-19. Study findings and constraints: Second-wave clones peaking on day 37 lacked confirmed SARS-CoV-2 specificity. Balance between CD4 and CD8 was seen in clones contracting day 15 to 85, and a CD4+ lean was seen in later expanders.

Each CDR3 protein gets one entry after TCRdb re-called the 5' RACE reads with MiXCR. The profile shows under 300,000 distinct CDR3 sequences, 8.2% of them singletons. The table lists this clonotype with a few counts. What it recognizes is unknown. Looked up from germline, CDR1 is SGHTA and CDR2 is FQGNSA. Trimming stripped 2 bases from V and 10 bases from J, with 21 bases between. The length of the CDR3 is 16 residues. The receptor's source is a man between 18 and 35 years old who had mild COVID-19 (a few samples of this study predate the infection). Cell type and time point are not known. Sequences were obtained from PBMCs or a T cell subset sorted from them (not recorded which). V gene TRBV7-2 combines with J gene TRBJ2-1; D could derive from TRBD1 or TRBD2 (5 bases each). The chain's CDR3 is CASSLRGTGTPREQFF. The DNA of the CDR3 is TGTGCCAGCAGCTTAAGAGGGACGGGTACCCCACGAGAGCAGTTCTTC.